The text below deals with one T cell receptor (beta chain). Profiled with immunoSEQ multiplex PCR; TCRdb holds only in-frame clones, not every one. The sample lists 110,000 to 150,000 clones; around nine tenths were seen once. Trimming shortened V by 5 bases and J by 7 bases, and 17 bases separated the two germline ends. The CDR3 has 15 amino acids. Germline CDR1 MGHDK, CDR2 SYGVNS. These data originate in a study of blood T cell repertoires in COVID-19. Study-wide background: COVID-19 samples, acute and convalescent, were from the United States, Italy and Spain.

This receptor was identified in a woman between 40 and 50 years old with acute or convalescent COVID-19. The chain combines TRBV25-1 with TRBJ1-4; D possibly corresponds to TRBD1 (5 bases). The sequencing sample was made of peripheral blood. The CDR3 reads CASSRPGGLAEKLFF. The CDR3 nucleotides are TGTGCCAGCAGTCGTCCGGGGGGTCTGGCTGAAAAACTGTTTTTT.